This T cell receptor (beta chain) was obtained from a study of blood T cell repertoires in COVID-19. Study details: COVID-19 samples from acute and convalescent phases originated in the United States, Italy and Spain. T cells, B-cell-depleted T cells, or PBMCs supplied cDNA or gDNA.

Original methodology: Amplified reference gene primers provided the basis for estimating nucleated cell counts. Clones were sequenced by immunoSEQ multiplex PCR, and TCRdb holds only the in-frame ones, with some missing. The V and J calls and clone size are taken from that table; D and trimming were inferred from the DNA. In the table there are 50,000 or so clones, 80% to 85% of which are singletons. Trimming removed 5 bases from V and 6 bases from J, with 14 bases in between. CDR1 and CDR2 (germline): SGHTA, FQGTGA. The CDR3 contains 14 residues. The rearrangement uses TRBV7-3 and TRBJ2-1; a weak D match, TRBD2 (6 bases). Sequenced input: peripheral blood. The receptor was isolated from a man between 65 and 85 years old with acute or convalescent COVID-19. The CDR3 region is CASSPTRSGNEQFF. CDR3 bases: TGTGCCAGCAGCCCGACTAGATCTGGCAATGAGCAGTTCTTC.